This TCR beta chain was profiled in a study of cytomegalovirus exposure and HLA in healthy donors. Whole-study findings and limits: Trimming of TCR beta V- and J-genes showed a link, identified in a later analysis, to a missense DCLRE1C variant.

The PCR had 60 Vbeta and 13 Jbeta primers. Generated by immunoSEQ multiplex PCR, the TCRdb table keeps only in-frame clones and is missing some. The sample consists of around 150,000 clones, 80% of them appearing once. The CDR3 totals 16 residues. The V segment lost 6 bases and the J segment 3 bases; nucleotides outside the gene matches: 10. Germline V gene data show CDR1 as LNHDA and CDR2 as SQIVND (reference sequence). Turning to this clone: What it recognizes is unknown.

Sample: PBMCs. The genes are TRBV19 and TRBJ1-5, with 8 bases fitting TRBD1. The sequence derives from a man aged 25-40 years in good health. CDR3 residues: CASSPRRDRNNQPQHF. The CDR3 bases are TGTGCCAGTAGCCCCCGTCGGGACAGGAACAATCAGCCCCAGCATTTT.